The text below deals with one T cell receptor beta chain. The sample comes from a study of blood T cell repertoires in COVID-19. Study-level background: Specimens from acute and convalescent COVID-19 originated in the United States, Italy and Spain. T cells, B-cell-depleted T cells, or PBMCs provided the cDNA or gDNA that served as material.

Germline V gene sequence: CDR1 LNHDA, CDR2 SQIVND (reference sequence). The CDR3 has 17 amino acids. V was clipped by 4 bases and J by 2 bases, with 20 bases between them. Under the authors' procedure: From reference gene primer amplification, estimates of nucleated cell counts were derived. Some clones are missing from TCRdb's copy, which holds only in-frame ones; the method was immunoSEQ multiplex PCR. For V, J and clone size, that table is used; D and trimming come from the DNA. The table shows approximately 190,000 clones, with about 86% occurring only once. The TCR originated in a young man with active or convalescent COVID-19. The sample taken for sequencing was peripheral blood. The chain recombines TRBV19 with TRBJ2-5, with D maybe TRBD1 (5 bases). The CDR3 DNA reads as TGTGCCAGTAGTAGTTACCTCTATACTGACAGTCAAGAGACCCAGTACTTC. Translation: CASSSYLYTDSQETQYF.